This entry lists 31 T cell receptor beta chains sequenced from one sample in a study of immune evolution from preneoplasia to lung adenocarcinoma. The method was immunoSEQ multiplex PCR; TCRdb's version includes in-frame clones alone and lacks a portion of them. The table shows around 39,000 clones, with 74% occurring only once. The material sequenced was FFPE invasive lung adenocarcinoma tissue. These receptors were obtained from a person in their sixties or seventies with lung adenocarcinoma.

CDR3 amino acids: CASSPGDRVQETQYF. In nucleotides, the CDR3 is TGTGCCAGTAGTCCGGGGGATAGGGTCCAAGAGACCCAGTACTTC. This rearrangement joins TRBV19 to TRBJ2-5; tentative D call: TRBD2 (6 bases). The CDR3 totals 15 residues. V dropped 5 bases and J dropped 1 base, with 14 bases sitting between them. Germline-derived CDR1 and CDR2 are LNHDA and SQIVND (reference sequence).

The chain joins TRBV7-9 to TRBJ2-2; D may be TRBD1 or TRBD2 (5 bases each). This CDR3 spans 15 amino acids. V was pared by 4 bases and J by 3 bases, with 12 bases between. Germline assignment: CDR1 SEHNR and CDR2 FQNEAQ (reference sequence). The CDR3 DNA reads TGTGCCAGCAGCTCTGGGGACCTATACACCGGGGAGCTGTTTTTT. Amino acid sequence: CASSSGDLYTGELFF.

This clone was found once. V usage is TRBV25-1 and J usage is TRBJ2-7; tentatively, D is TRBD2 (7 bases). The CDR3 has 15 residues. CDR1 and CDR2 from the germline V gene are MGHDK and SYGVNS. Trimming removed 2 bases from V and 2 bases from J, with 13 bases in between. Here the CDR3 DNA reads TGTGCCAGCAGTGAACGGGGGGCGACCACCTACGAGCAGTACTTC. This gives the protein CASSERGATTYEQYF.

The CDR3 spells CASSPTGTFTQNEKLFF. DNA for the CDR3: TGTGCCAGCAGCCCAACAGGGACCTTTACTCAAAATGAAAAACTGTTTTTT. This chain joins TRBV28 and TRBJ1-4; possible D gene TRBD1, 6 bases. Germline V gene lookup returns CDR1 MDHEN and CDR2 SYDVKM. V was clipped by 6 bases and J by 5 bases, with 22 bases between them. The CDR3 contains 17 residues.

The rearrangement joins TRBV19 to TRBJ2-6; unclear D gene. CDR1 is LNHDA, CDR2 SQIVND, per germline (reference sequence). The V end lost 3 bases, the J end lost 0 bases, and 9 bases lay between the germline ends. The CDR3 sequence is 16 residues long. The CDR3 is CASSMVQLSGANVLTF. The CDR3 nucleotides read TGTGCCAGTAGTATGGTACAACTCTCTGGGGCCAACGTCCTGACTTTC. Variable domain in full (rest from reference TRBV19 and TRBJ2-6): DGGITQSPKYLFRKEGQNVTLSCEQNLNHDAMYWYRQDPGQGLRLIYYSQIVNDFQKGDIAEGYSVSREKKESFPLTVTSAQKNPTAFYLCASSMVQLSGANVLTFGAGSRLTVL.

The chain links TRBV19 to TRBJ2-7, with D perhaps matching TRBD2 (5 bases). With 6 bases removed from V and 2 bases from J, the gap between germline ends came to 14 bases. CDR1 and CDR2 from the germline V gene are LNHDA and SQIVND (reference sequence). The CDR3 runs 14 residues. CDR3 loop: CASSIMGEPYEQYF. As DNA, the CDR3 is TGTGCCAGTAGCATTATGGGAGAGCCCTACGAGCAGTACTTC.

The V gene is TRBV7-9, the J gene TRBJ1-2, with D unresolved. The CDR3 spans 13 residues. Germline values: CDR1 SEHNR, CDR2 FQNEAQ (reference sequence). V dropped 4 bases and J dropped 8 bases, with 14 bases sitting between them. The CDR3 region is CASSWTEDWGYTF. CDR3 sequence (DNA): TGTGCCAGCAGCTGGACTGAAGACTGGGGCTACACCTTC.

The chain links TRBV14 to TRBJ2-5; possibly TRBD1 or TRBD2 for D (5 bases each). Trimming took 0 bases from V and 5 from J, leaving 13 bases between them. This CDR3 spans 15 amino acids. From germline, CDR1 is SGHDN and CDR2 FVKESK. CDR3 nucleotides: TGTGCCAGCAGCCAAGATGGGGGTTTCGGGGAGACCCAGTACTTC. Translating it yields CASSQDGGFGETQYF.

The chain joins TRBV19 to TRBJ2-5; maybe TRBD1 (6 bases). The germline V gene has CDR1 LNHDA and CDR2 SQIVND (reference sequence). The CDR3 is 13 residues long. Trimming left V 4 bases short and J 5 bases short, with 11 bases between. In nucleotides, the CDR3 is TGTGCCAGTAGTACCACAGGGTTGGAGACCCAGTACTTC. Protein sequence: CASSTTGLETQYF.

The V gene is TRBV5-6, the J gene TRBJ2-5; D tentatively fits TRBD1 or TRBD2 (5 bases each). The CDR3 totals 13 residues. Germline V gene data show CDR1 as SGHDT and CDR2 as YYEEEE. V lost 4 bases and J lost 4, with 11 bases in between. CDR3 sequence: CASSLWGLETQYF. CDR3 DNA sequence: TGTGCCAGCAGCCTGTGGGGGTTAGAGACCCAGTACTTC.

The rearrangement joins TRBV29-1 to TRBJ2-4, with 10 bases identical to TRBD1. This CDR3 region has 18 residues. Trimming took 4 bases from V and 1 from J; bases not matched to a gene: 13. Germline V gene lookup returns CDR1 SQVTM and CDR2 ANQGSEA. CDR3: CSVVRGTGVEGAKNIQYF. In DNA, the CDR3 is TGCAGCGTTGTCAGGGGGACAGGGGTTGAGGGGGCCAAAAACATTCAGTACTTC.

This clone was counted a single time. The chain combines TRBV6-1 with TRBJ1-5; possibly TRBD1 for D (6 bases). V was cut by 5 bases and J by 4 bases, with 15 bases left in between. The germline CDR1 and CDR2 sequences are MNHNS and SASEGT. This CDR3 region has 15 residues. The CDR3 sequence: CASSFDGQNNQPQHF. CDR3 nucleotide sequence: TGTGCCAGCAGTTTCGATGGACAGAATAATCAGCCCCAGCATTTT.

CDR3 coding DNA: TGCGCCAGCAGCTTGTACCAGGGGGCCTACGAGCAGTACTTC. Amino acids: CASSLYQGAYEQYF. The chain joins TRBV5-1 to TRBJ2-7; 7 nucleotides agree with TRBD1. V was pared by 1 base and J by 2 bases, with 3 bases of the junction left unmatched. Germline values: CDR1 SGHRS, CDR2 YFSETQ. The CDR3 runs to 14 residues. Looking up the rest from reference TRBV5-1 and TRBJ2-7 gives the full variable domain: KAGVTQTPRYLIKTRGQQVTLSCSPISGHRSVSWYQQTPGQGLQFLFEYFSETQRNKGNFPGRFSGRQFSNSRSEMNVSTLELGDSALYLCASSLYQGAYEQYFGPGTRLTVT.

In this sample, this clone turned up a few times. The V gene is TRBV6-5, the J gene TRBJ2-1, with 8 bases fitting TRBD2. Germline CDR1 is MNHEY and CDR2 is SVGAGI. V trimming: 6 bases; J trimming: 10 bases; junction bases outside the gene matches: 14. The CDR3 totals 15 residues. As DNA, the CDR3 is TGTGCCAGCAGGTCCTCCGGGACTAGATCCTTCGAGCAGTTCTTC. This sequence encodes CASRSSGTRSFEQFF.

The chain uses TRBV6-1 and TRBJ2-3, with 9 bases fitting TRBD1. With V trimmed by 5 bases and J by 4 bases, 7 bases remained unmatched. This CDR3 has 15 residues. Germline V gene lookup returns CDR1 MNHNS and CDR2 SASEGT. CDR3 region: CASSSRQGVADTQYF. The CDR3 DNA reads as TGTGCCAGCAGTTCTAGACAGGGGGTCGCAGATACGCAGTATTTT.

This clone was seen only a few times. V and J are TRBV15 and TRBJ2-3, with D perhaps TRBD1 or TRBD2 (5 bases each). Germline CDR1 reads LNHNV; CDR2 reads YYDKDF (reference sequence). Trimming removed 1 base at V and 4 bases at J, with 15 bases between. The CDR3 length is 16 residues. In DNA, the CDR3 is TGTGCCACCAGCAGAGGGACACAGAGGGGTTCAGATACGCAGTATTTT. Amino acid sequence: CATSRGTQRGSDTQYF.

The CDR3 protein is CASSLGAGTHNEQFF. The CDR3 nucleotides are TGCGCCAGCAGCCTTGGAGCTGGGACCCACAATGAGCAGTTCTTC. The rearrangement joins TRBV5-1 to TRBJ2-1, with D perhaps being TRBD1 or TRBD2 (5 bases each). V was clipped by 4 bases and J by 5 bases, with 16 bases between them. Germline V gene data show CDR1 as SGHRS and CDR2 as YFSETQ. This CDR3 has 15 residues.

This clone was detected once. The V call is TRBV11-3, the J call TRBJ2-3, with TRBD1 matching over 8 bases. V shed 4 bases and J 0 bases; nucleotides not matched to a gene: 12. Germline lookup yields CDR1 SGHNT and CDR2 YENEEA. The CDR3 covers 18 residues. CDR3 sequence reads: CASSSLGFGQGSTDTQYF. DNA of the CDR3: TGTGCCAGCAGCTCCCTGGGGTTCGGACAGGGAAGCACAGATACGCAGTATTTT. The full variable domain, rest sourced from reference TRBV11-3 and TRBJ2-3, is EAGVVQSPRYKIIEKKQPVAFWCNPISGHNTLYWYLQNLGQGPELLIRYENEEAVDDSQLPKDRFSAERLKGVDSTLKIQPAELGDSAVYLCASSSLGFGQGSTDTQYFGPGTRLTVL.

CDR3 amino acids: CSVGTVETQYF. For the CDR3, the DNA is TGCAGCGTCGGGACGGTGGAGACCCAGTACTTC. This rearrangement joins TRBV29-1 to TRBJ2-5; D might be TRBD1 or TRBD2, each matching 5 bases. CDR1 SQVTM and CDR2 ANQGSEA come from the germline V gene. V dropped 6 bases and J dropped 5 bases, with 10 bases sitting between them. The CDR3 sequence is 11 residues long.

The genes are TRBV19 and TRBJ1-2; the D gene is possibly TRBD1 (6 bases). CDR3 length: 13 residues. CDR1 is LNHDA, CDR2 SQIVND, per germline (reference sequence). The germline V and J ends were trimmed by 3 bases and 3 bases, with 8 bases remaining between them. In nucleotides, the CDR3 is TGTGCCAGTAGTATCCGGACAGACTATGGCTACACCTTC. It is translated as CASSIRTDYGYTF.

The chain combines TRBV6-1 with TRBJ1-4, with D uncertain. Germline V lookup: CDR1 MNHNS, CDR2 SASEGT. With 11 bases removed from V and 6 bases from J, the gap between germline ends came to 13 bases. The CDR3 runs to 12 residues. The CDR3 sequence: CAVGRVYEKLFF. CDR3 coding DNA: TGTGCCGTCGGGAGGGTCTATGAAAAACTGTTTTTT.

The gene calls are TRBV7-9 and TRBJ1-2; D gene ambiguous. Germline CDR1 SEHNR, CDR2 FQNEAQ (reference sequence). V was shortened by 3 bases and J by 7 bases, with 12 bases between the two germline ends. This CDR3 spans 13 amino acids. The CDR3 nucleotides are TGTGCCAGCAGCTTCCTGGAAGGTCGTGGCTACACCTTC. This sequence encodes CASSFLEGRGYTF.

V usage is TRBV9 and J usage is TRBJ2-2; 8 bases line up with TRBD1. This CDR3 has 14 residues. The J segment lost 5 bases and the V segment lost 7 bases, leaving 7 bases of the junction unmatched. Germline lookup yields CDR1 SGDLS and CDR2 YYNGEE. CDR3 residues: CASEGRGRTGELFF. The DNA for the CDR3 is TGTGCCAGCGAAGGCAGGGGGCGAACCGGGGAGCTGTTTTTT.

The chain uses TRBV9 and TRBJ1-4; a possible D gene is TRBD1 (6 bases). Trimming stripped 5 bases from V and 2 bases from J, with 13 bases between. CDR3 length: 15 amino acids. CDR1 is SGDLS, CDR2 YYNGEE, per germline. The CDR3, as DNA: TGTGCCAGCAGTTCTACAGGGTCGACTAATGAAAAACTGTTTTTT. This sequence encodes CASSSTGSTNEKLFF.

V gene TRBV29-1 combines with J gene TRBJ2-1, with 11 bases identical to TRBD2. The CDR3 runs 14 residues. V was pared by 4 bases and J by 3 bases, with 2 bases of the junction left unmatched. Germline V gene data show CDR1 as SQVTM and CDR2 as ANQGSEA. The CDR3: CSVVAGGYYNEQFF. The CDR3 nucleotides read TGCAGCGTTGTAGCGGGAGGGTACTACAATGAGCAGTTCTTC.

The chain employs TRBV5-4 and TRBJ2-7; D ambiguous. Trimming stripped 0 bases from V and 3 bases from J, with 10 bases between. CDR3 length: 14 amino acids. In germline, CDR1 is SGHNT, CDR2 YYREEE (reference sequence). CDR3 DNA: TGTGCCAGCAGCTTGGGAGGCGGTGTCTACGAGCAGTACTTC. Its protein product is CASSLGGGVYEQYF. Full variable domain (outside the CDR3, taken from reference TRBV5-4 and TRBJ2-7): ETGVTQSPTHLIKTRGQQVTLRCSSQSGHNTVSWYQQALGQGPQFIFQYYREEENGRGNFPPRFSGLQFPNYSSELNVNALELDDSALYLCASSLGGGVYEQYFGPGTRLTVT.

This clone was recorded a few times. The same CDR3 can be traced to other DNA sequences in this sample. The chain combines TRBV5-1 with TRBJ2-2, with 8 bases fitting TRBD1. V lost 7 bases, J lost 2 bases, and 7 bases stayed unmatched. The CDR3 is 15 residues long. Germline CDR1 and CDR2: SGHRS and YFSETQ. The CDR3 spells CASGPGGLNTGELFF. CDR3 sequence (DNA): TGCGCCAGCGGGCCAGGGGGCCTAAACACCGGGGAGCTGTTTTTT.

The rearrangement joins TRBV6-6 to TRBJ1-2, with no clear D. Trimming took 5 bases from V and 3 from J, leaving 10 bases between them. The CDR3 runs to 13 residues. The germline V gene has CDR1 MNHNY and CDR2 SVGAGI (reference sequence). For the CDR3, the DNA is TGTGCCAGCAGTCCAAATACCGACTATGGCTACACCTTC. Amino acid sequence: CASSPNTDYGYTF.

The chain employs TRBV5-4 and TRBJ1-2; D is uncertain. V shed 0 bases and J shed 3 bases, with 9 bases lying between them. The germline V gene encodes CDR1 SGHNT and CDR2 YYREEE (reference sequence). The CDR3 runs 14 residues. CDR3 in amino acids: CASSLGLGDYGYTF. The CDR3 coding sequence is TGTGCCAGCAGCTTGGGCCTAGGAGACTATGGCTACACCTTC.

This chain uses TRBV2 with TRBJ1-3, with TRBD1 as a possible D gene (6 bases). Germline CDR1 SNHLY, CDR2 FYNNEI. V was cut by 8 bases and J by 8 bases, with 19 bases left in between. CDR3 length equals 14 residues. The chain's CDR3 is CASALQGYVDTIYF. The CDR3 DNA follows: TGTGCCAGCGCCCTCCAGGGGTACGTGGACACCATATATTTT.

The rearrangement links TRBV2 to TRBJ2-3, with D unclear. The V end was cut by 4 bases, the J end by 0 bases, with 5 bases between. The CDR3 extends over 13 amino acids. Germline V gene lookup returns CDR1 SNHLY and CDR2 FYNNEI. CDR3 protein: CASSVYSTDTQYF. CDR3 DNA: TGTGCCAGCAGTGTGTACAGCACAGATACGCAGTATTTT.